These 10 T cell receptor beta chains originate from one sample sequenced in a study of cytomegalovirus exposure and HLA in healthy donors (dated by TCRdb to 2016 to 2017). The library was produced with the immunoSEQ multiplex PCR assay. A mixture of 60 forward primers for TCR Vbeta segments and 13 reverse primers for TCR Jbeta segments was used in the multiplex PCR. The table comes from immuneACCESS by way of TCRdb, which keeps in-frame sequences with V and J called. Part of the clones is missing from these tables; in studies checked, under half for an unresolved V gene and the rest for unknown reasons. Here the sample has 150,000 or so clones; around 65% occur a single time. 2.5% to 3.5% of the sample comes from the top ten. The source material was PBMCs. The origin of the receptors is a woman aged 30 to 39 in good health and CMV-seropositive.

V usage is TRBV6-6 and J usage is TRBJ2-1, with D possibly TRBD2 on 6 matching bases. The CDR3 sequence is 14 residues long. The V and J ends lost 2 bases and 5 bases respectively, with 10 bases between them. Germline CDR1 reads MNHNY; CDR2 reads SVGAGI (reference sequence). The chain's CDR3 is CASSYRESHNEQFF. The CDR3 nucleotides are TGTGCCAGCAGTTACCGGGAGAGCCACAATGAGCAGTTCTTC.

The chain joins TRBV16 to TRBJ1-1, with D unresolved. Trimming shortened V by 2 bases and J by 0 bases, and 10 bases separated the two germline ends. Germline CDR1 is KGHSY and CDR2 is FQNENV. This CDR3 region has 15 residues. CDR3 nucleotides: TGTGCCAGCAGCCAAGAGGCTGTGATGAACACTGAAGCTTTCTTT. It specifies CASSQEAVMNTEAFF. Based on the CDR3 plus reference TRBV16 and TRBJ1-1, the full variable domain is GEEVAQTPKHLVRGEGQKAKLYCAPIKGHSYVFWYQQVLKNEFKFLISFQNENVFDETGMPKERFSAKCLPNSPCSLEIQATKLEDSAVYFCASSQEAVMNTEAFFGQGTRLTVV.

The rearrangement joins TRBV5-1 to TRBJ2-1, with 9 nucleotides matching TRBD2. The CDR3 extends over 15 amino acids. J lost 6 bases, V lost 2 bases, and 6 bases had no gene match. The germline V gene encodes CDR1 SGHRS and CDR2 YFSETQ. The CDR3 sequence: CASSFMGTSSNEQFF. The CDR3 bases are TGCGCCAGCAGCTTTATGGGGACTAGCAGCAATGAGCAGTTCTTC.

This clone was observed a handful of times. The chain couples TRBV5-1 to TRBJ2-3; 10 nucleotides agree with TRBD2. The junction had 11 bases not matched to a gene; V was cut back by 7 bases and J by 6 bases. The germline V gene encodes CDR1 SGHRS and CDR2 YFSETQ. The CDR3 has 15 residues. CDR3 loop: CASGERGGERDTQYF. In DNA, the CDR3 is TGCGCCAGCGGCGAGCGGGGGGGCGAACGGGATACGCAGTATTTT.

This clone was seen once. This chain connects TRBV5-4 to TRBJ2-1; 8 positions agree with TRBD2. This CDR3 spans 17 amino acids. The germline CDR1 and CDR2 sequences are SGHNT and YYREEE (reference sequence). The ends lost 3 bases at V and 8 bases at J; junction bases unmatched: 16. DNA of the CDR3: TGTGCCAGCAGCTACCTCGATTGGGCGGGGGGTTTTGATGAGCAGTTCTTC. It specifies CASSYLDWAGGFDEQFF.

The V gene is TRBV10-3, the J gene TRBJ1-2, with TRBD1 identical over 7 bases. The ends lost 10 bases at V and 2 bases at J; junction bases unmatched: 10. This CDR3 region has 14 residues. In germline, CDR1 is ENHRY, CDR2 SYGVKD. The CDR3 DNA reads TGTGCCACGAAACAGGGACAGCCAAACTATGGCTACACCTTC. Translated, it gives CATKQGQPNYGYTF.

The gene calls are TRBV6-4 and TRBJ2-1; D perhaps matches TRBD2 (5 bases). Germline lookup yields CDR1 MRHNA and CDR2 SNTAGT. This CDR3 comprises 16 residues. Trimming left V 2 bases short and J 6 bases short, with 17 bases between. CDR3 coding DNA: TGTGCCAGCAGTGACACCCCCGGAGGTGGCCTCAATGAGCAGTTCTTC. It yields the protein CASSDTPGGGLNEQFF.

CDR3 sequence: CASSLRAGDQPQHF. Written as DNA, the CDR3 is TGTGCCAGCAGCTTGAGAGCAGGGGATCAGCCCCAGCATTTT. The chain couples TRBV5-8 to TRBJ1-5; tentatively, D is TRBD1 (6 bases). Trimming took off 1 base at V and 5 bases at J, with 10 bases between the two ends. The CDR3 sequence is 14 residues long. CDR1 SGHTS and CDR2 YDEGEE come from the germline V gene.

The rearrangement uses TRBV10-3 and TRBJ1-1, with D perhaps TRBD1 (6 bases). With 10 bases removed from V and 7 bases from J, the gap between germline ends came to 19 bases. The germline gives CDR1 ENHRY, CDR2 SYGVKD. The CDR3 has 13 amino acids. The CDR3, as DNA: TGTGCCACCGGGGGCGGGGGTGAAAGTGAAGCTTTCTTT. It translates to CATGGGGESEAFF.

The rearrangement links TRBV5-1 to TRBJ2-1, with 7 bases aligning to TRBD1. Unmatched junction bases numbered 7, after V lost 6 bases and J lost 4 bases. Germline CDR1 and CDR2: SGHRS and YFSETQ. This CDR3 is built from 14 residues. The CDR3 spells CASNWDSSYNEQFF. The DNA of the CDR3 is TGCGCCAGCAACTGGGACAGTTCTTACAATGAGCAGTTCTTC.